The 23 T cell receptor beta chains given below trace back to one sample, sequenced in a study of cytomegalovirus exposure and HLA in healthy donors. The study ran its PCR with 60 Vbeta and 13 Jbeta primers. Repertoires were generated with immunoSEQ multiplex PCR, while TCRdb's copy carries only in-frame clones and drops some. The sample lists roughly 170,000 clones; 84% were seen once. The sample was PBMCs. The receptor set was obtained from a man younger than 40 in good health and CMV-seronegative.

As for this clone: Given the absence of the conserved phenylalanine or tryptophan at the CDR3 end, a read error is likely. The chain uses TRBV5-1 and TRBJ1-6, with a tentative D call TRBD1 (6 bases). The CDR3 is 15 amino acids. Germline CDR1 is SGHRS and CDR2 is YFSETQ. The chain's CDR3 is CASTDSSSYNSPLHL. The CDR3 coding sequence is TGCGCCAGCACGGACAGCAGCTCCTATAACTCACCCCTCCACCTT.

The chain combines TRBV19 with TRBJ2-5, with TRBD1 matching 9 bases. The junction had 8 bases not matched to a gene; V was cut back by 5 bases and J by 4 bases. The CDR3 is 15 amino acids. The germline V gene encodes CDR1 LNHDA and CDR2 SQIVND (reference sequence). The CDR3 loop reads CASSQRDRAGETQYF. In DNA form, the CDR3 reads TGTGCCAGTAGTCAACGGGACAGGGCAGGAGAGACCCAGTACTTC.

Of note for this clone: Relative to the germline gene, one junction end is altered; a read error may explain this. The chain has TRBV15 and TRBJ2-2; 12 nucleotides agree with TRBD2. The CDR3 sequence is 22 residues long. Per the germline V gene, CDR1 is LNHNV and CDR2 is YYDKDF (reference sequence). The CDR3 loop reads CATSRDLLAGGPVWSNPGELFF. The CDR3 DNA is TGTGCCACCAGCAGAGATCTCCTAGCGGGAGGGCCAGTTTGGTCGAACCCCGGGGAGCTGTTTTTT.

This clone has more than one count but fewer than ten. V usage is TRBV18 and J usage is TRBJ2-7, with 8 bases lining up with TRBD1. Per germline, CDR1 KGHSH and CDR2 LQKENI. CDR3 length: 15 amino acids. J gave up 4 bases and V 8 bases, and 13 bases lay outside the gene matches. CDR3 amino acids: CASAKRGQGSYEQYF. In DNA form, the CDR3 reads TGTGCCAGCGCGAAACGCGGACAGGGATCGTACGAGCAGTACTTC.

This clone was counted a few times. The rearrangement joins TRBV30 to TRBJ2-1; the match to TRBD2 covers 8 bases. The CDR3 length is 15 residues. Germline V gene lookup returns CDR1 GTSNPN and CDR2 SVGIG (reference sequence). V was pared by 0 bases and J by 5 bases, with 6 bases of the junction left unmatched. The CDR3 region is CAWSVLSGINNEQFF. The DNA of the CDR3 is TGTGCCTGGAGTGTACTTAGCGGGATAAACAATGAGCAGTTCTTC.

The chain links TRBV5-6 to TRBJ2-7, with TRBD1 matching 8 bases. CDR3 length: 16 amino acids. V was pared by 4 bases and J by 6 bases, with 15 bases of the junction left unmatched. Germline V gene data show CDR1 as SGHDT and CDR2 as YYEEEE. CDR3 protein: CASSTRTGFSLLEQYF. CDR3 DNA: TGTGCCAGCAGCACGAGGACAGGGTTTTCCCTCCTCGAGCAGTACTTC.

This clone has just a few counts. The chain links TRBV7-8 to TRBJ1-5; 7 bases line up with TRBD1. The length of the CDR3 is 15 residues. Germline V gene lookup returns CDR1 SGHVS and CDR2 FQNEAQ. J lost 2 bases, V lost 5 bases, and 6 bases had no gene match. The CDR3 DNA follows: TGTGCCAGCAGCGCCAGGGACAGCCGCAATCAGCCCCAGCATTTT. Its translation is CASSARDSRNQPQHF.

The rearrangement uses TRBV14 and TRBJ2-7; tentatively, D is TRBD2 (6 bases). The CDR3 consists of 13 residues. The germline V gene encodes CDR1 SGHDN and CDR2 FVKESK. V was pared by 4 bases and J by 2 bases, with 9 bases between. The CDR3 DNA is TGTGCCAGCAGCCGGACTACAACCTACGAGCAGTACTTC. Amino acid sequence: CASSRTTTYEQYF.

The chain joins TRBV6-5 to TRBJ2-5; 7 bases line up with TRBD1. Trimming removed 4 bases from V and 5 bases from J; junction bases left unmatched: 4. Germline values: CDR1 MNHEY, CDR2 SVGAGI. The length of the CDR3 is 13 residues. CDR3 DNA sequence: TGTGCCAGCAGTTGGACAGGTTGGGAGACCCAGTACTTC. Protein: CASSWTGWETQYF.

This chain uses TRBV30 with TRBJ1-6; possibly TRBD1 for D (6 bases). This CDR3 has 13 amino acids. Trimming took 3 bases from V and 3 from J, leaving 6 bases between them. Germline V gene sequence: CDR1 GTSNPN, CDR2 SVGIG (reference sequence). In nucleotides, the CDR3 is TGTGCCTGGAGGGACAGCTATAATTCACCCCTCCACTTT. Translation gives CAWRDSYNSPLHF.

CDR3 DNA sequence: TGTGCCAGCAGTGAATTAGGGGTCGATGAGCAGTTCTTC. Its protein is CASSELGVDEQFF. This rearrangement joins TRBV2 to TRBJ2-1; D perhaps matches TRBD1 (5 bases). V was shortened by 2 bases and J by 8 bases, with 10 bases between the two germline ends. Germline loops: CDR1 SNHLY, CDR2 FYNNEI. This CDR3 comprises 13 residues.

This clone has a handful of counts. This chain joins TRBV6-4 and TRBJ1-6, with 11 bases identical to TRBD1. The germline CDR1 and CDR2 sequences are MRHNA and SNTAGT. After removal of 3 bases from V and 10 bases from J, the junction contained 5 bases not matched to a gene. The CDR3 contains 15 residues. The CDR3 here is CASSEVGTGGSPLHF. CDR3 nucleotides: TGTGCCAGCAGTGAAGTCGGGACAGGGGGATCACCCCTCCACTTT.

This sequence joins TRBV28 and TRBJ2-7, with D tentatively TRBD1 (6 bases). The germline CDR1 and CDR2 sequences are MDHEN and SYDVKM. The V end was cut by 1 base, the J end by 9 bases, with 19 bases between. The CDR3 length is 15 residues. The CDR3 DNA reads as TGTGCCAGCAGTTTATACCCCCGGGCAGGGGCCCCGCAGTACTTC. Its protein product is CASSLYPRAGAPQYF.

This clone was observed a few times. J is TRBJ1-2 and V is TRBV9; 9 positions agree with TRBD1. Trimming removed 2 bases from V and 8 bases from J; junction bases left unmatched: 7. The V gene's germline CDR1 is SGDLS and CDR2 YYNGEE. This CDR3 is built from 14 residues. The CDR3 DNA is TGTGCCAGCAGCGTCCGGACAGGGACAGGGGGCTACACCTTC. Translated: CASSVRTGTGGYTF.

This chain connects TRBV19 to TRBJ2-7, with a weak D call TRBD1 (5 bases). CDR3 length: 13 amino acids. V was clipped by 6 bases and J by 2 bases, with 11 bases between them. CDR1 and CDR2 (germline): LNHDA, SQIVND (reference sequence). Here the CDR3 reads CASRGSGTYEQYF. CDR3 in DNA: TGTGCCAGTAGAGGCTCAGGGACCTACGAGCAGTACTTC.

V and J are TRBV13 and TRBJ1-1; a weak D match, TRBD1 (5 bases). The germline V and J ends were trimmed by 1 base and 11 bases, with 8 bases remaining between them. This CDR3 has 11 amino acids. The germline CDR1 and CDR2 sequences are PRHDT and FYEKMQ (reference sequence). CDR3 region: CASSLVRGAFF. The CDR3 DNA follows: TGTGCCAGCAGCTTAGTGCGGGGGGCTTTCTTT.

This sequence joins TRBV7-9 and TRBJ1-1, with 7 bases aligning to TRBD1. The CDR3 runs 14 residues. Looked up from germline, CDR1 is SEHNR and CDR2 is FQNEAQ (reference sequence). The ends lost 0 bases at V and 13 bases at J; junction bases unmatched: 11. The DNA for the CDR3 is TGTGCCAGCAGCTTAGCTCAGGGGGTGTTAGATGGTTTCTTT. Translation: CASSLAQGVLDGFF.

The genes are TRBV11-3 and TRBJ2-7, with D possibly being TRBD1 (6 bases). From germline, CDR1 is SGHNT and CDR2 YENEEA. V was clipped by 5 bases and J by 0 bases, with 14 bases between them. This CDR3 is built from 15 residues. The CDR3 protein is CASSGLGAVSYEQYF. In nucleotides, the CDR3 is TGTGCCAGCAGCGGACTGGGGGCAGTCTCCTACGAGCAGTACTTC. Looking up the rest from reference TRBV11-3 and TRBJ2-7 gives the full variable domain: EAGVVQSPRYKIIEKKQPVAFWCNPISGHNTLYWYLQNLGQGPELLIRYENEEAVDDSQLPKDRFSAERLKGVDSTLKIQPAELGDSAVYLCASSGLGAVSYEQYFGPGTRLTVT.

The CDR3 DNA reads TGTGCCAGCATCCACCGAGGGGGCACCGGGGAGCTGTTTTTT. This gives the protein CASIHRGGTGELFF. This chain links TRBV27 with TRBJ2-2; D is possibly TRBD1 (6 bases). The V gene's germline CDR1 is MNHEY and CDR2 SMNVEV (reference sequence). The CDR3 is 14 amino acids. V was pared by 7 bases and J by 4 bases, with 13 bases between.

This rearrangement joins TRBV4-3 to TRBJ2-2; TRBD2 matches at 7 bases. This CDR3 has 16 amino acids. V shed 1 base, J shed 7 bases, and the junction held 9 bases outside the gene matches. CDR1 and CDR2 (germline): LGHNA, YSLEER. The CDR3 spells CASSQGLAARGGELFF. CDR3 sequence (DNA): TGCGCCAGCAGCCAAGGGCTAGCGGCACGGGGCGGGGAGCTGTTTTTT.

V usage is TRBV7-3 and J usage is TRBJ1-4; 9 bases are a match to TRBD1. In germline, CDR1 is SGHTA, CDR2 FQGTGA. The CDR3 consists of 13 residues. V lost 5 bases to trimming and J lost 8 bases; unmatched junction nucleotides: 3. CDR3 protein: CASSPGQGEKLFF. The CDR3, as DNA: TGTGCCAGCAGCCCAGGACAGGGGGAAAAACTGTTTTTT.

The rearrangement links TRBV7-6 to TRBJ2-1; D gene unclear. This CDR3 comprises 13 residues. Germline-derived CDR1 and CDR2 are SGHVS and FNYEAQ. The V gene lost 2 bases and the J gene lost 3 bases, with 5 bases spanning the gap. The CDR3 here is CASSLHSYNEQFF. DNA for the CDR3: TGTGCCAGCAGCTTACACAGCTACAATGAGCAGTTCTTC.

A remark on this clone: Compared with germline, one end of the junction differs, possibly owing to a read error. The chain employs TRBV6-6 and TRBJ2-7, with TRBD2 identical over 10 bases. Germline CDR1 and CDR2: MNHNY and SVGAGI (reference sequence). The CDR3 contains 16 residues. In nucleotides, the CDR3 is TGTGCCGGCAGTTACGGGAGTAGCGGGAGGTACTACGAGCAGTACTTC. This sequence encodes CAGSYGSSGRYYEQYF.